This entry lists 13 T cell receptor beta chains sequenced from one sample in a study of shared clonotypes between healthy human individuals. Sequenced by immunoSEQ multiplex PCR; TCRdb stores in-frame clones only, minus some. The sample has more than 2,000,000 clones, more than 80% seen once. The specimen was naive CD4+ T cells from PBMCs. Subset: CD45RA+ positively selected. Receptors were obtained from a man younger than 35 in good health. Some clones in this sample may be carry-over from other donors' samples.

The J gene is TRBJ2-1, the V gene TRBV25-1, with a weak D call TRBD2 (7 bases). Trimming cost V 7 bases and J 8 bases, with 12 bases left between them. Germline V CDR1 and CDR2: MGHDK, SYGVNS. The length of the CDR3 is 12 residues. The CDR3 bases are TGTGCCAGCAAGGGGGGGCTAGATGAGCAGTTCTTC. It codes for CASKGGLDEQFF.

The J gene is TRBJ2-1, the V gene TRBV15; TRBD2 aligns across 10 bases. Losses at the gene ends were 3 bases for V and 4 bases for J; bases not matched to a gene: 9. CDR1 and CDR2 from the germline V gene are LNHNV and YYDKDF (reference sequence). The CDR3 has 17 residues. CDR3 nucleotides: TGTGCCACCAGCAGCTTTAAAACTAGCGGGATATACAATGAGCAGTTCTTC. Encoded protein: CATSSFKTSGIYNEQFF.

J is TRBJ2-2 and V is TRBV7-2; 8 positions agree with TRBD2. V was clipped by 1 base and J by 5 bases; unmatched bases: 6. Germline loops: CDR1 SGHTA, CDR2 FQGNSA. This CDR3 contains 16 residues. CDR3 nucleotides: TGTGCCAGCAGCTTAGTAATAGCGGGAAATACCGGGGAGCTGTTTTTT. This codes for CASSLVIAGNTGELFF. The full variable domain, completed using reference TRBV7-2 and TRBJ2-2, is GAGVSQSPSNKVTEKGKDVELRCDPISGHTALYWYRQSLGQGLEFLIYFQGNSAPDKSGLPSDRFSAERTGGSVSTLTIQRTQQEDSAVYLCASSLVIAGNTGELFFGEGSRLTVL.

V usage is TRBV25-1 and J usage is TRBJ1-2; D is ambiguous. The CDR3 has 12 amino acids. The germline CDR1 and CDR2 sequences are MGHDK and SYGVNS. V lost 3 bases to trimming and J lost 8 bases, with 10 bases between them. CDR3 protein: CASSDWGGGYTF. CDR3 nucleotide sequence: TGTGCCAGCAGTGATTGGGGAGGGGGCTACACCTTC.

V and J are TRBV7-3 and TRBJ2-1; TRBD1 is a possible D gene (5 bases). The germline V and J ends were trimmed by 4 bases and 7 bases, with 14 bases remaining between them. Germline CDR1 reads SGHTA; CDR2 reads FQGTGA. The CDR3 is 14 amino acids. DNA for the CDR3: TGTGCCAGCAGCTGGGGCCTTATGGGGAATGAGCAGTTCTTC. Protein: CASSWGLMGNEQFF. Based on the CDR3 plus reference TRBV7-3 and TRBJ2-1, the full variable domain is GAGVSQTPSNKVTEKGKYVELRCDPISGHTALYWYRQSLGQGPEFLIYFQGTGAADDSGLPNDRFFAVRPEGSVSTLKIQRTERGDSAVYLCASSWGLMGNEQFFGPGTRLTVL.

A word on this clone: Other nucleotide sequences from this sample produce the same CDR3. This chain connects TRBV5-1 to TRBJ2-3; D is perhaps TRBD2 (5 bases). The length of the CDR3 is 13 residues. Germline loops: CDR1 SGHRS, CDR2 YFSETQ. The germline V and J ends were trimmed by 3 bases and 1 base, with 6 bases remaining between them. The CDR3 here is CASSSGGTDTQYF. The DNA for the CDR3 is TGCGCCAGCAGCTCCGGGGGCACAGATACGCAGTATTTT.

The chain joins TRBV7-9 to TRBJ1-1; 9 positions match TRBD1. CDR3 length: 16 residues. Germline CDR1 reads SEHNR; CDR2 reads FQNEAQ (reference sequence). Losses at the gene ends were 7 bases for V and 5 bases for J; bases not matched to a gene: 14. The chain's CDR3 is CASTILGQGPGTEAFF. For the CDR3, the DNA is TGTGCCAGCACCATTCTAGGACAGGGGCCGGGAACTGAAGCTTTCTTT.

The rearrangement uses TRBV7-9 and TRBJ2-3; TRBD2 matches 7 bases. V trimming: 3 bases; J trimming: 2 bases; junction bases outside the gene matches: 14. In germline, CDR1 is SEHNR, CDR2 FQNEAQ (reference sequence). This CDR3 is 18 amino acids long. Here the CDR3 DNA reads TGTGCCAGCAGCTTGGGTCGACCCACCGGGACTATCACAGATACGCAGTATTTT. Its translation is CASSLGRPTGTITDTQYF.

The chain combines TRBV18 with TRBJ1-3, with 10 nucleotides matching TRBD1. Trimming at V came to 4 bases and at J to 0 bases, leaving 6 bases not matched to a gene. The CDR3 spans 17 residues. Per germline, CDR1 KGHSH and CDR2 LQKENI. The CDR3, as DNA: TGTGCCAGCTCACGTGGGACAGGGGTCAGCTCTGGAAACACCATATATTTT. Translated: CASSRGTGVSSGNTIYF.

Comment on this clone: This specimen includes other DNA sequences encoding the same CDR3. V gene TRBV7-9 combines with J gene TRBJ1-3; 7 positions agree with TRBD1. The CDR3 length is 14 residues. Germline values: CDR1 SEHNR, CDR2 FQNEAQ (reference sequence). V trimming: 2 bases; J trimming: 2 bases; junction bases outside the gene matches: 0. DNA for the CDR3: TGTGCCAGCAGCTTAACAGGGGCTGGAAACACCATATATTTT. Residues: CASSLTGAGNTIYF.

This CDR3 is CASSTGPRGYTF. CDR3 nucleotides: TGTGCCAGTAGCACGGGGCCGAGGGGCTACACCTTC. This chain links TRBV19 with TRBJ1-2, with D maybe TRBD1 (5 bases). Germline-derived CDR1 and CDR2 are LNHDA and SQIVND (reference sequence). The CDR3 runs 12 residues. V was shortened by 6 bases and J by 8 bases, with 13 bases between the two germline ends.

The J gene is TRBJ1-2, the V gene TRBV6-5; 7 bases align to TRBD1. This CDR3 region has 16 residues. Germline CDR1 and CDR2: MNHEY and SVGAGI. After removal of 4 bases from V and 6 bases from J, the junction contained 14 bases not matched to a gene. This chain's CDR3 is CASSFGQAWRGDGYTF. In DNA form, the CDR3 reads TGTGCCAGCAGTTTTGGACAGGCCTGGCGGGGGGATGGCTACACCTTC.

This chain joins TRBV7-9 and TRBJ2-7; a possible D gene is TRBD2 (7 bases). Germline V lookup: CDR1 SEHNR, CDR2 FQNEAQ (reference sequence). CDR3 length: 16 residues. The V end was cut by 11 bases, the J end by 2 bases, with 25 bases between. The CDR3 region is CAGSGGSSGPAYEQYF. In nucleotides, the CDR3 is TGTGCCGGCTCGGGGGGCAGTAGCGGGCCCGCCTACGAGCAGTACTTC.